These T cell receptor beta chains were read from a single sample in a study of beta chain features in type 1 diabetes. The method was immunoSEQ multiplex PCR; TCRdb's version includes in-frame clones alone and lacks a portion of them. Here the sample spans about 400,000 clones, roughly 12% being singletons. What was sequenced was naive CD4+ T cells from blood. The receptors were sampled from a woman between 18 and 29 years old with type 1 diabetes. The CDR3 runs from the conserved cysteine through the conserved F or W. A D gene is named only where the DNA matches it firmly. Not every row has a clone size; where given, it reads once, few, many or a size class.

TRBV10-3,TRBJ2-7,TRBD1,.,CAISELWQGAYEQYF,TGTGCCATCAGTGAGCTTTGGCAGGGGGCTTACGAGCAGTACTTC
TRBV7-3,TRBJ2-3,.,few,CASSLGLGGTDTQYF,TGTGCCAGCAGCTTAGGTTTAGGGGGCACAGATACGCAGTATTTT
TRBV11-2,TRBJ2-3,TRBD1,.,CASSQGQAKTDTQYF,TGTGCCAGCAGCCAGGGACAGGCCAAGACAGATACGCAGTATTTT
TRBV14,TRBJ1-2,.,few,CASSQADSYGYTF,TGTGCCAGCAGCCAAGCAGACTCCTATGGCTACACCTTC
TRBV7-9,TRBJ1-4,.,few,CASSLRQGSEKLFF,TGTGCCAGCAGCTTACGGCAGGGAAGTGAAAAACTGTTTTTT
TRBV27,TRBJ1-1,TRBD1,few,CASRPQGANTEAFF,TGTGCCAGCAGGCCACAGGGGGCTAACACTGAAGCTTTCTTT
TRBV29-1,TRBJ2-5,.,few,CSGGERRETQYF,TGCAGCGGCGGGGAGCGGCGAGAGACCCAGTACTTC
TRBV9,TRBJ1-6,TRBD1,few,CASSGRGGQNSPLHF,TGTGCCAGCAGCGGGCGGGGGGGACAGAATTCACCCCTCCACTTT
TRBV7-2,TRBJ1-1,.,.,CASSFLTPRTEAFF,TGTGCCAGCAGCTTCCTAACCCCGAGGACTGAAGCTTTCTTT
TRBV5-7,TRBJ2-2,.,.,CASSPRGVPTGELFF,TGTGCCAGCAGCCCCAGGGGGGTCCCCACCGGGGAGCTGTTTTTT
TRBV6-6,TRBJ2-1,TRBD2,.,CASSLTSANEQFF,TGTGCCAGCAGTCTAACTAGCGCCAATGAGCAGTTCTTC
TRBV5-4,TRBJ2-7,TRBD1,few,CASSQITTGGHEQYF,TGTGCCAGCAGCCAAATAACGACAGGGGGACACGAGCAGTACTTC
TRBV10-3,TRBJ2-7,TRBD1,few,CAISEGTGLREQYF,TGTGCCATCAGTGAAGGGACAGGGCTACGGGAGCAGTACTTC
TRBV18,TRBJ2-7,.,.,CASSPNTNEQYF,TGTGCCAGCTCACCGAACACCAACGAGCAGTACTTC
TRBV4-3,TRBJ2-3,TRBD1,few,CASSQWDRDTDTQYF,TGCGCCAGCAGCCAATGGGACAGGGACACAGATACGCAGTATTTT
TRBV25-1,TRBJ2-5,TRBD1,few,CASGQAKIGTQYF,TGTGCCAGCGGACAGGCTAAGATAGGGACCCAGTACTTC
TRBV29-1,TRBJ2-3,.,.,CSVEKTRGTDTQYF,TGCAGCGTTGAAAAAACCCGGGGTACAGATACGCAGTATTTT
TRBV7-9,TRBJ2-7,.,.,CASSRTGTRYEQYF,TGTGCCAGCAGCCGAACCGGGACAAGATACGAGCAGTACTTC
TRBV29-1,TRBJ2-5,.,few,CSVGGAQETQYF,TGCAGCGTTGGCGGGGCTCAAGAGACCCAGTACTTC
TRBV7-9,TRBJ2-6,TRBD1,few,CASSGQGSSGANVLTF,TGTGCCAGCAGCGGACAGGGATCCTCTGGGGCCAACGTCCTGACTTTC